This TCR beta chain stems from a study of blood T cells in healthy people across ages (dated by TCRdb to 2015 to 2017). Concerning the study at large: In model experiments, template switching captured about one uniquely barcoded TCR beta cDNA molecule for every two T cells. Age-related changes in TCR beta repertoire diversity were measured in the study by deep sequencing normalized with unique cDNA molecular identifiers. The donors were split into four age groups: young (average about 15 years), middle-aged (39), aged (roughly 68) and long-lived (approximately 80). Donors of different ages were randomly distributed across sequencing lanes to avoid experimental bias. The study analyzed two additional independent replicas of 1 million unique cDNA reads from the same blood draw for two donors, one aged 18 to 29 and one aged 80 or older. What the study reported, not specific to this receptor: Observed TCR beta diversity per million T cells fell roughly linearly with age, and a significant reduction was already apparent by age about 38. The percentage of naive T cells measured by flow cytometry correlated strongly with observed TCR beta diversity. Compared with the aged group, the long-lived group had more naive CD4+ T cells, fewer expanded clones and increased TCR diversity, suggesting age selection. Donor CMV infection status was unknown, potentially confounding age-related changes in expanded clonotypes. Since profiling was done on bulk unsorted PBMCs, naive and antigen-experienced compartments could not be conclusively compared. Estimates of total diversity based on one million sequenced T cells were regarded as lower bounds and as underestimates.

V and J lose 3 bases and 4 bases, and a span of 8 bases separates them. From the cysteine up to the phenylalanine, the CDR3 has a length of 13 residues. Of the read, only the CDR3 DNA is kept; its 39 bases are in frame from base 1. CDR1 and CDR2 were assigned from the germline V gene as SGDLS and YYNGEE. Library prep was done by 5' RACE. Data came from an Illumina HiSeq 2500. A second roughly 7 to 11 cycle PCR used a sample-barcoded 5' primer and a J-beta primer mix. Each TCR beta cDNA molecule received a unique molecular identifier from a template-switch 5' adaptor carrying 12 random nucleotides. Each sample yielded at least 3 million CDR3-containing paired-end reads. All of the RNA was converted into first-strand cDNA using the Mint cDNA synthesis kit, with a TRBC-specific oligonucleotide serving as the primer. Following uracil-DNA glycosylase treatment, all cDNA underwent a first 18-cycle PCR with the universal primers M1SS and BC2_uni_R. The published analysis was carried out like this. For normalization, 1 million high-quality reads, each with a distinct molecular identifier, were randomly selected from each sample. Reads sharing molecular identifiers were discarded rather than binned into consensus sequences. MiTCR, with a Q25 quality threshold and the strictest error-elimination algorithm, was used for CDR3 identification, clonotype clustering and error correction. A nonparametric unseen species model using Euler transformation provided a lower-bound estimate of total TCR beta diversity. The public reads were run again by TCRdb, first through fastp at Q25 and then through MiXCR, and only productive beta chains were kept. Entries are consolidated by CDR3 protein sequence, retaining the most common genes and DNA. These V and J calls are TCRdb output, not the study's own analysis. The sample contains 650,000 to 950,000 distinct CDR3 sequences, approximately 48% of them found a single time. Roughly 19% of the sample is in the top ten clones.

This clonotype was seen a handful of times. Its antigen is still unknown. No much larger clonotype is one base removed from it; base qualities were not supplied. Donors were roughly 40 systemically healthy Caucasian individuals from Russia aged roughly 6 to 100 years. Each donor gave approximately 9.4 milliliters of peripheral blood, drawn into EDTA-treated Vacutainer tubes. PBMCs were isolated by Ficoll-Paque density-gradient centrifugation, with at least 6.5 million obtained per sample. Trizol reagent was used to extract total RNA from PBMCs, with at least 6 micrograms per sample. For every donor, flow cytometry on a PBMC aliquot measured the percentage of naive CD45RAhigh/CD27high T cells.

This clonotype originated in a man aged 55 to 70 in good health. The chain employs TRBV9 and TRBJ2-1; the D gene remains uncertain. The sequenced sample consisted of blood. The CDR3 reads CASSAATYNEQFF. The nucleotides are TGTGCCAGCAGCGCCGCGACATACAATGAGCAGTTCTTC.